One and the same sample provided the 9 T cell receptor beta chains below, sequenced in a study of PD-L1 blockade in urothelial cancer. The time point denotes: pretreatment peripheral blood. Produced via immunoSEQ multiplex PCR; TCRdb's table is partial and in-frame only. Of 85,000 to 100,000 clones detected, around 90% appear once; the ten largest clones hold roughly 2%. This specimen was PBMCs, taken around atezolizumab (anti-PD-L1) treatment. These receptors were collected from a man aged 60 to 75 with urothelial cancer.

The chain combines TRBV15 with TRBJ1-5, with 10 bases lining up with TRBD1. The V gene end was trimmed by 5 bases and the J gene end by 7 bases; junction bases not matched to a gene: 5. CDR1 LNHNV and CDR2 YYDKDF come from the germline V gene (reference sequence). The CDR3 contains 14 residues. CDR3 loop: CATSETGGEQPQHF. CDR3 DNA: TGTGCCACCAGCGAGACAGGGGGCGAACAGCCCCAGCATTTT.

The chain links TRBV5-1 to TRBJ2-2; 16 positions agree with TRBD2. Germline V gene lookup returns CDR1 SGHRS and CDR2 YFSETQ. Trimming removed 4 bases from V and 6 bases from J; junction bases left unmatched: 9. The CDR3 is 18 residues long. In DNA, the CDR3 is TGCGCCAGCAGCCTGGGACTAGCGGGAGGGCCTGGAGCCGGGGAGCTGTTTTTT. Encoded protein: CASSLGLAGGPGAGELFF.

J is TRBJ2-1 and V is TRBV19; D may be TRBD2 (6 bases). CDR3 size: 15 residues. Germline values: CDR1 LNHDA, CDR2 SQIVND (reference sequence). V was trimmed by 7 bases and J by 4 bases, leaving 17 bases between them. The CDR3 loop is CASTEGLAPYNEQFF. CDR3 nucleotide sequence: TGTGCCAGTACCGAGGGGCTAGCGCCTTACAATGAGCAGTTCTTC.

The J gene is TRBJ1-4, the V gene TRBV5-5; no clear D. V was pared by 7 bases and J by 2 bases, with 15 bases between. This CDR3 is built from 15 residues. CDR1 and CDR2 (germline): SGHKS, YYEKEE (reference sequence). The CDR3 protein is CASYPGRGTNEKLFF. The CDR3 DNA sequence: TGTGCCAGCTACCCCGGGCGGGGTACTAATGAAAAACTGTTTTTT. Full variable domain (missing parts from reference TRBV5-5 and TRBJ1-4): DAGVTQSPTHLIKTRGQQVTLRCSPISGHKSVSWYQQVLGQGPQFIFQYYEKEERGRGNFPDRFSARQFPNYSSELNVNALLLGDSALYLCASYPGRGTNEKLFFGSGTQLSVL.

This clone has a handful of counts. The chain is built from TRBV19 and TRBJ2-1; D unclear. The V and J ends lost 5 bases and 10 bases respectively, with 15 bases between them. The germline V gene has CDR1 LNHDA and CDR2 SQIVND (reference sequence). The CDR3 is made up of 13 amino acids. In DNA form, the CDR3 reads TGTGCCAGTAGTCCCAAAACCCTCGGGGAGCAGTTCTTC. It encodes CASSPKTLGEQFF.

The chain uses TRBV6-5 and TRBJ2-7; 7 positions match TRBD1. Germline trimming cut 6 bases from V and 0 bases from J; bases unmatched to any gene: 8. The CDR3 sequence is 15 residues long. In germline, CDR1 is MNHEY, CDR2 SVGAGI. The CDR3 DNA follows: TGTGCCAGCAGAACCAACAGGGGAAGCTCCTACGAGCAGTACTTC. Its protein is CASRTNRGSSYEQYF.

V is TRBV25-1 and J is TRBJ1-3; the D gene is possibly TRBD1 (5 bases). V lost 11 bases, J lost 0 bases, and 11 bases lay in between. CDR3 length: 13 amino acids. In germline, CDR1 is MGHDK, CDR2 SYGVNS. The CDR3 sequence is CAGAPSSGNTIYF. For the CDR3, the DNA is TGTGCCGGGGCGCCGAGCTCTGGAAACACCATATATTTT.

This chain uses TRBV28 with TRBJ2-5; 7 bases line up with TRBD1. Trimming cost V 5 bases and J 2 bases; bases outside gene matches: 5. The CDR3 has 14 residues. Germline-derived CDR1 and CDR2 are MDHEN and SYDVKM. CDR3 nucleotides: TGTGCCAGCAGTCTGGGACAGATACAAGAGACCCAGTACTTC. It encodes CASSLGQIQETQYF. Full variable domain (rest looked up from reference TRBV28 and TRBJ2-5): DVKVTQSSRYLVKRTGEKVFLECVQDMDHENMFWYRQDPGLGLRLIYFSYDVKMKEKGDIPEGYSVSREKKERFSLILESASTNQTSMYLCASSLGQIQETQYFGPGTRLLVL.

The chain employs TRBV2 and TRBJ2-3; weak D call: TRBD2 (5 bases). This CDR3 comprises 17 residues. Germline CDR1 SNHLY, CDR2 FYNNEI. The V gene lost 0 bases and the J gene lost 6 bases, with 19 bases spanning the gap. This chain's CDR3 is CASSEAHVPGGYDTQYF. The CDR3 region has the DNA TGTGCCAGCAGTGAAGCGCACGTTCCCGGAGGTTACGATACGCAGTATTTT.